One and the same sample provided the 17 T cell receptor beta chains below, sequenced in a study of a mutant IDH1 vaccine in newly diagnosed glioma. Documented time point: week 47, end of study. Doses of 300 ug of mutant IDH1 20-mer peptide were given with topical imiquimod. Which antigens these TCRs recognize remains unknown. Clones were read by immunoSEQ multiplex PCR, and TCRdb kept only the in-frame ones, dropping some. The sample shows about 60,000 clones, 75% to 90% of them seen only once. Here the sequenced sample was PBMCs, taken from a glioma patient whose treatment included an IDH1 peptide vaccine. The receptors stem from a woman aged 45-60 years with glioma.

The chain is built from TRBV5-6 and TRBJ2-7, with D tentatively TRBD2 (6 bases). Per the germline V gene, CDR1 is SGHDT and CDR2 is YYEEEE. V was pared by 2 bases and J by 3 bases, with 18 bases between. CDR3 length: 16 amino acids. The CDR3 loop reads CASSLGLGGTSYEQYF. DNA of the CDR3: TGTGCCAGCAGCTTAGGATTGGGGGGAACTAGCTACGAGCAGTACTTC.

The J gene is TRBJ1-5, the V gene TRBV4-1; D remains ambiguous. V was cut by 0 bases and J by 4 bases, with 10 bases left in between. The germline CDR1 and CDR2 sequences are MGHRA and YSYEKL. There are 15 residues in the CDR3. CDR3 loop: CASSQDGQLNQPQHF. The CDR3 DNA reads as TGCGCCAGCAGCCAAGATGGGCAGCTGAATCAGCCCCAGCATTTT.

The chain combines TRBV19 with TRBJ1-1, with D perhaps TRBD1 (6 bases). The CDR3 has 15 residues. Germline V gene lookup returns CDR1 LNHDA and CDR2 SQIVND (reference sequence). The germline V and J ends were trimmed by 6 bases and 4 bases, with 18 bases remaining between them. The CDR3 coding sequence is TGTGCCAGTAGCCTGGAGGGGGGTAGAGGCACTGAAGCTTTCTTT. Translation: CASSLEGGRGTEAFF.

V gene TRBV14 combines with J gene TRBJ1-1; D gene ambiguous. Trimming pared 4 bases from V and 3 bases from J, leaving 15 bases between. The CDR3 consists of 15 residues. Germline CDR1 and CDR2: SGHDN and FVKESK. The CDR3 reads CASSPNRPTYTEAFF. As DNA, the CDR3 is TGTGCCAGCAGCCCCAACAGACCGACTTACACTGAAGCTTTCTTT.

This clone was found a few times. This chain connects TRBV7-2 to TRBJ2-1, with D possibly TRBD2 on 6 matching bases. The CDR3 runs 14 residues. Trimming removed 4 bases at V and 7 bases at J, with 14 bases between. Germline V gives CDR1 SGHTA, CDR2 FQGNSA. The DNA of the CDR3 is TGTGCCAGCAGCTCACCGGGACTTAGGAATGAGCAGTTCTTC. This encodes CASSSPGLRNEQFF.

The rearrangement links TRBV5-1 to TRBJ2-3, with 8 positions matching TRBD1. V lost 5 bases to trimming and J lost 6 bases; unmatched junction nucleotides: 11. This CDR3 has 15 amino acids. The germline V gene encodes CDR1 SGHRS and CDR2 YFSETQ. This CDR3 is CASSHLTGAPDTQYF. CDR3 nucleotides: TGCGCCAGCAGTCATTTGACAGGGGCACCGGATACGCAGTATTTT.

DNA of the CDR3: TGTGCCAGCAGCCTCCCCTTATCAGGACAGGGGGGACCCTACGAGCAGTACTTC. This encodes CASSLPLSGQGGPYEQYF. The V and J genes are TRBV28 and TRBJ2-7; 10 bases map to TRBD1. V gave up 6 bases and J gave up 2 bases; unmatched junction bases: 16. The CDR3 loop spans 18 amino acids. Germline V gene lookup returns CDR1 MDHEN and CDR2 SYDVKM.

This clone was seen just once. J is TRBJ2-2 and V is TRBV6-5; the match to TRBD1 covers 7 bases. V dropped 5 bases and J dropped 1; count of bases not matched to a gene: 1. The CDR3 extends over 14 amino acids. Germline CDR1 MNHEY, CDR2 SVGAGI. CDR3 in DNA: TGTGCCAGCAGTCGGGACAGGAACACCGGGGAGCTGTTTTTT. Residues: CASSRDRNTGELFF.

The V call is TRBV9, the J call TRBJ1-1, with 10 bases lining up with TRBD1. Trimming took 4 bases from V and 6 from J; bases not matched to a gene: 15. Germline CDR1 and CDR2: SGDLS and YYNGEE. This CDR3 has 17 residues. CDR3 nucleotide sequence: TGTGCCAGCAGCTCGGACCGGGACAGGGGCCTGAGTGCTGAAGCTTTCTTT. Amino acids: CASSSDRDRGLSAEAFF.

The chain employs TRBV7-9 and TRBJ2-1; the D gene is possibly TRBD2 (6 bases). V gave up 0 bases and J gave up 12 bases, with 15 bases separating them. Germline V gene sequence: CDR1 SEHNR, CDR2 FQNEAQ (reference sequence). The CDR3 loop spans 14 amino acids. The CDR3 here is CASSLAGEAGGQFF. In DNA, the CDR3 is TGTGCCAGCAGCTTAGCCGGGGAGGCCGGTGGGCAGTTCTTC.

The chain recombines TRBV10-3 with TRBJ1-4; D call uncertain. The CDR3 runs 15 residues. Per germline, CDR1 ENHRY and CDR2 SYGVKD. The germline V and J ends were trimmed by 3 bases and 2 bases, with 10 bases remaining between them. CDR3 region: CAISDPLGTNEKLFF. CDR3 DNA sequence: TGTGCCATCAGTGACCCTTTGGGGACTAATGAAAAACTGTTTTTT.

Written as DNA, the CDR3 is TGTGCCAGCAGTGGTAGCTATGGCTACACCTTC. This codes for CASSGSYGYTF. This chain uses TRBV25-1 with TRBJ1-2; D uncertain. Deletions cut 4 bases from V and 4 bases from J, with 4 bases between. Looked up from germline, CDR1 is MGHDK and CDR2 is SYGVNS. The CDR3 spans 11 residues.

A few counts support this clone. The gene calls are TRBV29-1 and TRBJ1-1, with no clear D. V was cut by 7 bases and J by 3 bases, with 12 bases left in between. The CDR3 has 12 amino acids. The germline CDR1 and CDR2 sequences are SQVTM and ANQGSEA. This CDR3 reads CSGRRSDTEAFF. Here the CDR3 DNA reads TGCAGCGGGCGGCGTTCGGACACTGAAGCTTTCTTT.

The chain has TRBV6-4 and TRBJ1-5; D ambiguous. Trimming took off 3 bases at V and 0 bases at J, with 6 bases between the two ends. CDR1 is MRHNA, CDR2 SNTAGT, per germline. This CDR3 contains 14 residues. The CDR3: CASSESYSNQPQHF. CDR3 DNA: TGTGCCAGCAGTGAGTCGTATAGCAATCAGCCCCAGCATTTT.

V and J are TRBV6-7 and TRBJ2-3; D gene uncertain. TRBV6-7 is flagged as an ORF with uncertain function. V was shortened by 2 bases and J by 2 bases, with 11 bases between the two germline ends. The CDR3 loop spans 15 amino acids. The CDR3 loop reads CASSYRLPFTDTQYF. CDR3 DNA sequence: TGTGCCAGCAGTTACCGACTGCCGTTCACAGATACGCAGTATTTT.

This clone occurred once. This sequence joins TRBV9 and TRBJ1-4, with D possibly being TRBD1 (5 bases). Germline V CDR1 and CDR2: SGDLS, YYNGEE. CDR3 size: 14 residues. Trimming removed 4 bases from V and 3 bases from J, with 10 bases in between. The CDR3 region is CASSPGGSNEKLFF. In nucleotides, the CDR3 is TGTGCCAGCAGCCCGGGGGGATCTAATGAAAAACTGTTTTTT.

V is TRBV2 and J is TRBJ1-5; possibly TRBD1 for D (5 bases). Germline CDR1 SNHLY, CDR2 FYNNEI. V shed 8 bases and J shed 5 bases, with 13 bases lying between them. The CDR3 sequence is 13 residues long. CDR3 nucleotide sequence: TGTGCCAGCTCGAATGGGGCAGATCAGCCCCAGCATTTT. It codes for CASSNGADQPQHF.